This TCR beta chain stems from a study of blood T cell repertoires in COVID-19. Study context: Specimens from acute and convalescent COVID-19 originated in the United States, Italy and Spain.

Authors' methods: Amplification from reference gene primers served as the basis for estimated nucleated cell counts. TCRdb's copy holds only in-frame clones and misses some; the assay was immunoSEQ multiplex PCR. That table furnishes V, J and clone size, whereas the DNA furnished D and trimming. The sample contains 130,000 to 150,000 clones, roughly nine tenths of which appear only once. The CDR3 has 14 residues. V trimming: 4 bases; J trimming: 7 bases; junction bases outside the gene matches: 11. Germline values: CDR1 SGHRS, CDR2 YFSETQ. V is TRBV5-1 and J is TRBJ2-7; 7 bases match TRBD1. The clonotype originates from a human donor in a cohort sampled during active COVID-19. The sequencing input was peripheral blood. CDR3 nucleotides: TGCGCCAGCAGCATGGGACAGTCCCTGGGGGAGCAGTACTTC. This sequence encodes CASSMGQSLGEQYF.